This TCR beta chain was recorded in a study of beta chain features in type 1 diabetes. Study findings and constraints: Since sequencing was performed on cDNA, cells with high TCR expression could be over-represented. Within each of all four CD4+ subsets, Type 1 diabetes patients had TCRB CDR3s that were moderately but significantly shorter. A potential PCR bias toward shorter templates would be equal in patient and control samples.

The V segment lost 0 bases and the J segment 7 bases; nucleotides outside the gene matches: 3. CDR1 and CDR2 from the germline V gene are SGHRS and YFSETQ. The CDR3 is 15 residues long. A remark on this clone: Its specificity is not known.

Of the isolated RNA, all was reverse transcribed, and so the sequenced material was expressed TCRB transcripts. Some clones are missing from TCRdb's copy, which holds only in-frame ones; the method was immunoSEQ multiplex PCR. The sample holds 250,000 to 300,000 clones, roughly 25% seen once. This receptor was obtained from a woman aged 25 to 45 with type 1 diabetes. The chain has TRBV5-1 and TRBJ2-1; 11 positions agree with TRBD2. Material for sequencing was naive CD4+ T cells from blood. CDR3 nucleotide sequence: TGCGCCAGCAGCTTGGTAGTAGCGGGAGGGAATGAGCAGTTCTTC. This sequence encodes CASSLVVAGGNEQFF.